The T cell receptor beta chain described here comes from a study of identical twins. J gave up 0 bases and V 2 bases, and 4 bases lay outside the gene matches. Germline V gene sequence: CDR1 MNHEY, CDR2 SMNVEV (reference sequence). The CDR3 is 16 residues long. Each CDR3 protein is one row after TCRdb ran MiXCR on the 5' RACE reads. The sample carries roughly 770,000 distinct CDR3 sequences, around a sixth recorded once. These data are also associated with another study on T cells expressing NK-cell markers. That report notes: Repertoires of TCR beta were obtained from T cells sorted as CD3+CD56+NKG2C+, CD3+CD56+NKG2C- and CD3+CD56-NKG2C+. Within the sequenced cohort of eight donors, seven exhibited HCMV seropositivity and one was seronegative.

The chain combines TRBV27 with TRBJ2-7; TRBD1 matches 10 bases. The material sequenced was PBMCs. The clonotype originates from a young woman in good health. The CDR3 nucleotides read TGTGCCAGCAGTTTAGAGGGGACAGGGGCCTCCTACGAGCAGTACTTC. Protein product: CASSLEGTGASYEQYF.